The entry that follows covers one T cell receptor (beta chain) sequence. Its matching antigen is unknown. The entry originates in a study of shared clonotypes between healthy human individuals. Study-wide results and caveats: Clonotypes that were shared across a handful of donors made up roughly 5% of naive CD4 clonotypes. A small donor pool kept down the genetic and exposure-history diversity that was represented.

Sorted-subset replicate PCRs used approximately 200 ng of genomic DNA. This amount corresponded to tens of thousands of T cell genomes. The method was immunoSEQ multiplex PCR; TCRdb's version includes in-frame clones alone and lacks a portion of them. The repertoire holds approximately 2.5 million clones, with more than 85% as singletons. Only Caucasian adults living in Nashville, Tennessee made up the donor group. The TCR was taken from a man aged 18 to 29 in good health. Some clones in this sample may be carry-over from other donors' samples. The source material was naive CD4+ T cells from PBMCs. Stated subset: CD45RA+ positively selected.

CDR3 coding DNA: TGTGCCAGCAGCTTGGTTGGTACAGGTTCTTTCTCTGGAAACACCATATATTTT. It specifies CASSLVGTGSFSGNTIYF. The chain employs TRBV5-5 and TRBJ1-3; D possibly corresponds to TRBD1 (5 bases). V lost 0 bases, J lost 0 bases, and 16 bases lay in between. Per the germline V gene, CDR1 is SGHKS and CDR2 is YYEKEE (reference sequence). The CDR3 sequence is 18 residues long.